This TCR beta chain appears in the sequencing data of a study of CD8 T cells in ankylosing spondylitis. MiXCR was run by TCRdb on the 5' RACE reads, yielding one entry per CDR3 protein. The sample has roughly 280,000 distinct CDR3 sequences; 20% are singletons. Germline V gene lookup returns CDR1 SGHRS and CDR2 YFSETQ. The length of the CDR3 is 14 residues. V gave up 0 bases and J gave up 7 bases; unmatched junction bases: 3. This TCR came from a male donor with ankylosing spondylitis or in good health (not recorded which). This sequence joins TRBV5-1 and TRBJ2-1; TRBD1 agrees at 8 bases. Input material: blood, either unsorted or a sorted T cell fraction (not recorded which). CDR3 in amino acids: CASSLGQGMNEQFF. CDR3 nucleotide sequence: TGCGCCAGCAGCTTGGGACAGGGGATGAATGAGCAGTTCTTC.